The 13 T cell receptor beta chains below were found in one sample sequenced in a study of cytomegalovirus exposure and HLA in healthy donors. The primer mix had 60 Vbeta and 13 Jbeta primers. Profiling relied on immunoSEQ multiplex PCR, and the TCRdb table lists in-frame clones only, not all of them. Seen here are 200,000 to 250,000 clones, about 78% observed once, and the top ten hold 3.5% to 4%. The source material was PBMCs. The receptor source for this set is a male donor in good health and CMV-seronegative.

In the case of this clone: The germline gene is not matched at one end of the junction; a read error may be the cause. At the DNA level, this CDR3 is encoded by other sequences in the same sample as well. V is TRBV9 and J is TRBJ2-7, with D maybe TRBD2 (6 bases). The CDR3 covers 16 residues. CDR1 SGDLS and CDR2 YYNGEE come from the germline V gene. The CDR3 DNA sequence: TGCGCCAGCAGCGTAGACCCAGGGACTCGACTCTACGAGCAGTACTTC. This codes for CASSVDPGTRLYEQYF.

The chain joins TRBV6-5 to TRBJ1-1; D is perhaps TRBD1 (5 bases). The CDR3 has 13 amino acids. The germline gives CDR1 MNHEY, CDR2 SVGAGI. The V end lost 5 bases, the J end lost 3 bases, and 10 bases lay between the germline ends. The CDR3 coding sequence is TGTGCCAGCAGTGAAGGGGCGCACACTGAAGCTTTCTTT. Translation gives CASSEGAHTEAFF.

The chain couples TRBV19 to TRBJ1-4, with 8 positions matching TRBD1. Trimming took 5 bases from V and 7 from J; bases not matched to a gene: 12. The CDR3 covers 16 residues. CDR1 and CDR2 (germline): LNHDA, SQIVND (reference sequence). The CDR3 loop is CASSPPLGDRIEKLFF. DNA for the CDR3: TGTGCCAGTAGTCCGCCCCTCGGGGACAGGATTGAAAAACTGTTTTTT.

This clone came up a few times. V gene TRBV25-1 combines with J gene TRBJ1-6, with 8 nucleotides matching TRBD1. The CDR3 is 17 residues long. Per the germline V gene, CDR1 is MGHDK and CDR2 is SYGVNS. The V and J ends lost 1 base and 3 bases, in that order; junction bases with no gene match: 5. The CDR3 protein is CASSESPGGYYNSPLHF. The DNA for the CDR3 is TGTGCCAGCAGTGAATCCCCAGGGGGCTACTATAATTCACCCCTCCACTTT.

V and J are TRBV4-1 and TRBJ2-3; 7 bases map to TRBD2. V trimming: 1 base; J trimming: 0 bases; junction bases outside the gene matches: 16. The CDR3 length is 20 residues. From germline, CDR1 is MGHRA and CDR2 YSYEKL. The chain's CDR3 is CASSQVGWVQGSGSTDTQYF. The CDR3 DNA reads as TGCGCCAGCAGCCAAGTTGGGTGGGTCCAGGGTAGCGGGAGCACAGATACGCAGTATTTT.

The chain uses TRBV14 and TRBJ2-3, with 9 bases aligning to TRBD1. Trimming removed 1 base from V and 3 bases from J; junction bases left unmatched: 8. CDR1 SGHDN and CDR2 FVKESK come from the germline V gene. The CDR3 extends over 17 amino acids. As DNA, the CDR3 is TGTGCCAGCAGCCAAGTGTTGGGACAGGGATTAACAGATACGCAGTATTTT. This translates into CASSQVLGQGLTDTQYF.

The genes are TRBV29-1 and TRBJ1-5, with TRBD1 matching 9 bases. Germline V CDR1 and CDR2: SQVTM, ANQGSEA. J lost 4 bases, V lost 4 bases, and 2 bases had no gene match. The CDR3 has 13 residues. In nucleotides, the CDR3 is TGCAGCGTTGGGGGACAGGGAAATCAGCCCCAGCATTTT. Residues: CSVGGQGNQPQHF.

A single count supports this clone. The V gene is TRBV15, the J gene TRBJ1-4, with 9 bases lining up with TRBD1. Germline V gives CDR1 LNHNV, CDR2 YYDKDF (reference sequence). The junction had 18 bases not matched to a gene; V was cut back by 5 bases and J by 8 bases. CDR3 length: 18 amino acids. The CDR3 here is CATSGRKSRTGAREKLFF. In nucleotides, the CDR3 is TGTGCCACCAGCGGCCGTAAGAGTAGGACAGGGGCTAGGGAAAAACTGTTTTTT. Combining the CDR3 with reference TRBV15 and TRBJ1-4 gives the whole variable domain DAMVIQNPRYQVTQFGKPVTLSCSQTLNHNVMYWYQQKSSQAPKLLFHYYDKDFNNEADTPDNFQSRRPNTSFCFLDIRSPGLGDTAMYLCATSGRKSRTGAREKLFFGSGTQLSVL.

The chain uses TRBV2 and TRBJ2-3, with 8 bases identical to TRBD2. CDR3 size: 14 residues. Germline V CDR1 and CDR2: SNHLY, FYNNEI. The J segment lost 4 bases and the V segment lost 1 base, leaving 1 base of the junction unmatched. The CDR3 DNA reads TGTGCCAGCAGTGAAGTACTAGCGGCAGATACGCAGTATTTT. It encodes CASSEVLAADTQYF.

The J gene is TRBJ2-7, the V gene TRBV18, with 9 bases matching TRBD1. The CDR3 is 16 amino acids. J gave up 0 bases and V 3 bases, and 6 bases lay outside the gene matches. Germline V CDR1 and CDR2: KGHSH, LQKENI. In nucleotides, the CDR3 is TGTGCCAGCTCACCCCTAACAGGGGGCCTCTCCTACGAGCAGTACTTC. This codes for CASSPLTGGLSYEQYF.

V is TRBV7-3 and J is TRBJ1-2, with TRBD1 matching 8 bases. The germline gives CDR1 SGHTA, CDR2 FQGTGA. The ends lost 5 bases at V and 6 bases at J; junction bases unmatched: 5. This CDR3 comprises 13 residues. CDR3 sequence: CASSLRTGNGYTF. The CDR3 region has the DNA TGTGCCAGCAGCCTCCGGACAGGGAATGGCTACACCTTC.

V and J are TRBV18 and TRBJ2-1, with D hard to call. CDR1 and CDR2 (germline): KGHSH, LQKENI. Trimming took off 0 bases at V and 4 bases at J, with 4 bases between the two ends. The CDR3 has 13 amino acids. CDR3 amino acids: CASSPPSYNEQFF. CDR3 sequence (DNA): TGTGCCAGCTCACCACCCTCGTACAATGAGCAGTTCTTC.

The V call is TRBV19, the J call TRBJ2-6, with 7 bases aligning to TRBD1. In germline, CDR1 is LNHDA, CDR2 SQIVND (reference sequence). CDR3 length: 16 residues. The junction had 6 bases not matched to a gene; V was cut back by 4 bases and J by 3 bases. The CDR3 sequence: CASSKPTGVGANVLTF. CDR3 nucleotides: TGTGCCAGTAGTAAACCCACAGGGGTTGGGGCCAACGTCCTGACTTTC.